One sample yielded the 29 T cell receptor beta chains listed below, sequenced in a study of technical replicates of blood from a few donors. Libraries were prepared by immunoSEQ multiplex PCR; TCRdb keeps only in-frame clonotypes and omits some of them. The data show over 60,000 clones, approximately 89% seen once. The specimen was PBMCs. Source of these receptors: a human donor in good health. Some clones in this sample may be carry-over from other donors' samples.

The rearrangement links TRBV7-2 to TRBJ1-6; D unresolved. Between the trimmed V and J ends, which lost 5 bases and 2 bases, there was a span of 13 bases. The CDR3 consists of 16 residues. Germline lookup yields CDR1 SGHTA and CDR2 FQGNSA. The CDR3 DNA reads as TGTGCCAGCAGCCAGAGACCGGGTCCCTATAATTCACCCCTCCACTTT. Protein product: CASSQRPGPYNSPLHF. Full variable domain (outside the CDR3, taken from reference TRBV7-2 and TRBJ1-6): GAGVSQSPSNKVTEKGKDVELRCDPISGHTALYWYRQSLGQGLEFLIYFQGNSAPDKSGLPSDRFSAERTGGSVSTLTIQRTQQEDSAVYLCASSQRPGPYNSPLHFGNGTRLTVT.

CDR3 loop: CAWRRSVNYGYTF. The CDR3 DNA sequence: TGTGCCTGGAGGCGCTCCGTGAACTATGGCTACACCTTC. The gene calls are TRBV30 and TRBJ1-2; D is ambiguous. CDR1 and CDR2 from the germline V gene are GTSNPN and SVGIG (reference sequence). The CDR3 spans 13 residues. The V and J ends lost 3 bases and 2 bases respectively, with 10 bases between them.

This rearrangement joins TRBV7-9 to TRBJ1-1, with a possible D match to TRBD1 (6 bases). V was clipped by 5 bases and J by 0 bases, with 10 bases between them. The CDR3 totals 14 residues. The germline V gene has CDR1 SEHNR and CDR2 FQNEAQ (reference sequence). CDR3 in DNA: TGTGCCAGCAGCCCCGGGACACTGAACACTGAAGCTTTCTTT. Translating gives CASSPGTLNTEAFF.

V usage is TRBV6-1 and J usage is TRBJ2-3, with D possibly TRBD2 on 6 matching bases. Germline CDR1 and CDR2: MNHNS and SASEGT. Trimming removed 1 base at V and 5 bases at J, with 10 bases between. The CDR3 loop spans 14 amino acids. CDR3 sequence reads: CASSEGLGRDTQYF. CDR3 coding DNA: TGTGCCAGCAGTGAAGGACTAGGGAGAGATACGCAGTATTTT.

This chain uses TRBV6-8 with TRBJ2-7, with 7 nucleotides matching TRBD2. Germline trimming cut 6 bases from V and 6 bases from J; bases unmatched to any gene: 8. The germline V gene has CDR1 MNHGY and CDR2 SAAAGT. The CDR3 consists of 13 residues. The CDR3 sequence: CASRTGTTIEQYF. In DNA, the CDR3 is TGTGCCAGCAGGACCGGGACTACCATCGAGCAGTACTTC.

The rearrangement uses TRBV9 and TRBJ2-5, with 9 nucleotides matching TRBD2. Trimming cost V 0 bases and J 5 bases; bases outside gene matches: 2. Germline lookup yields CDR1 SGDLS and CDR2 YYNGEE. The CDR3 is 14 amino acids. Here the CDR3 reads CASSVDSGSETQYF. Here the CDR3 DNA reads TGTGCCAGCAGCGTAGATAGCGGGAGTGAGACCCAGTACTTC.

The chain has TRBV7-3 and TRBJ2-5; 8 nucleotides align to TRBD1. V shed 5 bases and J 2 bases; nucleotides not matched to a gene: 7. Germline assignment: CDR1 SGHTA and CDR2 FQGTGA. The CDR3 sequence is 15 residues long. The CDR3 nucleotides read TGTGCCAGCAGCGCGCGGACAGGGACACAAGAGACCCAGTACTTC. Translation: CASSARTGTQETQYF.

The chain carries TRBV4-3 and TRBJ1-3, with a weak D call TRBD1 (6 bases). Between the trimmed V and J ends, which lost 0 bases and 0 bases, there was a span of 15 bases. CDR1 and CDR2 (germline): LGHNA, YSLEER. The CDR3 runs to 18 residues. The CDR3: CASSQDLVGQSSGNTIYF. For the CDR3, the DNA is TGCGCCAGCAGCCAAGATCTAGTCGGACAGAGCTCTGGAAACACCATATATTTT.

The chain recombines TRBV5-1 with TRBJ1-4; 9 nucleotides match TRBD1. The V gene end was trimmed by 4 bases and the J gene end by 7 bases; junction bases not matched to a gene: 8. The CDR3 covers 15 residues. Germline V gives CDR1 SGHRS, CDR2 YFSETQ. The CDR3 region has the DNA TGCGCCAGCAGCCAGGGGGACAGGGTGGGTGAAAAACTGTTTTTT. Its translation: CASSQGDRVGEKLFF.

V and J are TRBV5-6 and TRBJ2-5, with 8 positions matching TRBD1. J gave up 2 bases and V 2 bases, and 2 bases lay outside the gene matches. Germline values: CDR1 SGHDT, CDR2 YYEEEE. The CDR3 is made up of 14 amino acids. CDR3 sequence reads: CASSFNRGQETQYF. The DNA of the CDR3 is TGTGCCAGCAGCTTCAACAGGGGGCAAGAGACCCAGTACTTC.

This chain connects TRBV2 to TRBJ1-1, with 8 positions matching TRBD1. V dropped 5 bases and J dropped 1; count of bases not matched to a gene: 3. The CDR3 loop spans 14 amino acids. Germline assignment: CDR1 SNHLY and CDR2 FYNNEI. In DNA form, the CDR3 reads TGTGCCAGCAGTAAAGGACAGGGGAACACTGAAGCTTTCTTT. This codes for CASSKGQGNTEAFF.

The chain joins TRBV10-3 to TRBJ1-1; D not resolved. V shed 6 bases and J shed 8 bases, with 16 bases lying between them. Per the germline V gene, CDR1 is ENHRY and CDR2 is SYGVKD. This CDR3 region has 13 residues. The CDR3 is CAISQVREAEAFF. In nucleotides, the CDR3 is TGTGCCATCAGCCAAGTCCGGGAGGCGGAAGCTTTCTTT.

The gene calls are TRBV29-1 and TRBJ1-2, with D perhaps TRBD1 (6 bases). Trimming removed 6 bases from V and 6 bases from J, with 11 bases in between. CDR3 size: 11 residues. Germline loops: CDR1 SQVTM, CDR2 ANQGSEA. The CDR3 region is CSVNRVDGYTF. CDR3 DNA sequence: TGCAGCGTCAACAGGGTGGATGGCTACACCTTC. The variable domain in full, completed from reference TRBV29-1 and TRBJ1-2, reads SAVISQKPSRDICQRGTSLTIQCQVDSQVTMMFWYRQQPGQSLTLIATANQGSEATYESGFVIDKFPISRPNLTFSTLTVSNMSPEDSSIYLCSVNRVDGYTFGSGTRLTVV.

The CDR3 loop reads CASSYSTLEGTQYF. As DNA, the CDR3 is TGTGCCAGCAGTTACTCTACACTAGAGGGGACCCAGTACTTC. J is TRBJ2-5 and V is TRBV6-5; perhaps TRBD2 as D (5 bases). Germline loops: CDR1 MNHEY, CDR2 SVGAGI. V was shortened by 0 bases and J by 7 bases, with 12 bases between the two germline ends. The CDR3 is made up of 14 amino acids.

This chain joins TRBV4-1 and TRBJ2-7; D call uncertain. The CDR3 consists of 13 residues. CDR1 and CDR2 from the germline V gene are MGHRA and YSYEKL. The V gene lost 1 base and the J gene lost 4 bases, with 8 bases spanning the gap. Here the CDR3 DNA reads TGCGCCAGCAGCCAAGTCGAGAGGTACGAGCAGTACTTC. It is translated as CASSQVERYEQYF.

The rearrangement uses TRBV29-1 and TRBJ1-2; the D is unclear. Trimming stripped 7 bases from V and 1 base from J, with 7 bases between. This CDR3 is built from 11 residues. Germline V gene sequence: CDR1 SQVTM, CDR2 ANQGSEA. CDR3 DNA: TGCAGCGGGCTTCTTAACTATGGCTACACCTTC. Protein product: CSGLLNYGYTF.

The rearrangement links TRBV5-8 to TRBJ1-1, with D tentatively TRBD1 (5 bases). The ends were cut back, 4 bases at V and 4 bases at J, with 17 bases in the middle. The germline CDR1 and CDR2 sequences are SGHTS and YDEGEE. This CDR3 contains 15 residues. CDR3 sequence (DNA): TGTGCCAGCAGCGGGGGGACGGGCTTTTTCACTGAAGCTTTCTTT. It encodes CASSGGTGFFTEAFF. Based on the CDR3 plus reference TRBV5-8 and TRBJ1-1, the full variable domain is EAGVTQSPTHLIKTRGQQATLRCSPISGHTSVYWYQQALGLGLQFLLWYDEGEERNRGNFPPRFSGRQFPNYSSELNVNALELEDSALYLCASSGGTGFFTEAFFGQGTRLTVV.

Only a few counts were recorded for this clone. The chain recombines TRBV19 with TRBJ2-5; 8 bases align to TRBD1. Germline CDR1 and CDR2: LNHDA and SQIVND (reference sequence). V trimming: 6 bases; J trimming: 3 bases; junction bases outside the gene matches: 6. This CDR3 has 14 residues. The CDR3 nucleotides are TGTGCCAGTAGAACAGGGGGAATTAAAGAGACCCAGTACTTC. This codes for CASRTGGIKETQYF.

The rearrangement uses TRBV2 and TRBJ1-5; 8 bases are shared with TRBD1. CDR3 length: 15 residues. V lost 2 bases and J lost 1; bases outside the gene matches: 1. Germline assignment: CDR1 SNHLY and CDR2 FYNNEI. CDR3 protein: CASSEYRGSNQPQHF. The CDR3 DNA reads TGTGCCAGCAGTGAATACAGGGGGAGCAATCAGCCCCAGCATTTT.

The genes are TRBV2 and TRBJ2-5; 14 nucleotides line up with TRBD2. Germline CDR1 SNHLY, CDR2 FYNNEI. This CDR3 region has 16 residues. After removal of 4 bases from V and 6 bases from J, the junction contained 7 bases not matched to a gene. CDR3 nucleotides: TGTGCCAGCAGTGGCTCCGGGACTAGCGGGGGAAAGACCCAGTACTTC. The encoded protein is CASSGSGTSGGKTQYF.

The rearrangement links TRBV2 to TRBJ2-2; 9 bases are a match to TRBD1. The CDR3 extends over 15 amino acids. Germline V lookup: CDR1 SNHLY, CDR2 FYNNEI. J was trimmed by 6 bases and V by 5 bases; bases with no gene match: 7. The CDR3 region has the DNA TGTGCCAGCAGTTCCGACAGGGGGGCCGCCGGGGAGCTGTTTTTT. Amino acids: CASSSDRGAAGELFF.

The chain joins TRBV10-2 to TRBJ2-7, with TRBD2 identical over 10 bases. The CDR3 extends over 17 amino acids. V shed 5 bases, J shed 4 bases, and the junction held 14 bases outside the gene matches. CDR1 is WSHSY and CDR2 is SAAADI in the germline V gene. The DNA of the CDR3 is TGCGCCAGCAGTTTATTACCCGGGACTAGCGTCCGATACGAGCAGTACTTC. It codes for CASSLLPGTSVRYEQYF.

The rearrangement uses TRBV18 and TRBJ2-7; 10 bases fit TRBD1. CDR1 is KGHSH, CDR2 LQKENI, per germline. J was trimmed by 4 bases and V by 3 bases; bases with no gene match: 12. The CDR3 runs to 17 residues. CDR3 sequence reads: CASSPTLPGQGSYEQYF. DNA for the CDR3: TGTGCCAGCTCACCGACATTACCGGGACAGGGGTCTTACGAGCAGTACTTC.

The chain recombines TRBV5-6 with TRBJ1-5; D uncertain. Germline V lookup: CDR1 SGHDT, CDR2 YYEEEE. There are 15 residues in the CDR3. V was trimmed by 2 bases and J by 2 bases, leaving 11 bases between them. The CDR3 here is CASSFWREGNQPQHF. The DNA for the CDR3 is TGTGCCAGCAGCTTTTGGCGGGAGGGCAATCAGCCCCAGCATTTT.

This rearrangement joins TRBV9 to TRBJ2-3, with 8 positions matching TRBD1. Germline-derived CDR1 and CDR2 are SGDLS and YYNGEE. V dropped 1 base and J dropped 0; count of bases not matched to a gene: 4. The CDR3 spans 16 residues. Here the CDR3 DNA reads TGTGCCAGCAGCGTAACCGACAGGGGAAGCACAGATACGCAGTATTTT. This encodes CASSVTDRGSTDTQYF. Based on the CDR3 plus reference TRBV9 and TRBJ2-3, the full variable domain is DSGVTQTPKHLITATGQRVTLRCSPRSGDLSVYWYQQSLDQGLQFLIQYYNGEERAKGNILERFSAQQFPDLHSELNLSSLELGDSALYFCASSVTDRGSTDTQYFGPGTRLTVL.

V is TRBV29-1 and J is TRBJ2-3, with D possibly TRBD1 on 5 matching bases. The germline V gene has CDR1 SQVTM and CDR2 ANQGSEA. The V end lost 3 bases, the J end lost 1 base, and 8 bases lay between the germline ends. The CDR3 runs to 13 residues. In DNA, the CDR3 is TGCAGCGTTGATGAACAGGGCACAGATACGCAGTATTTT. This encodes CSVDEQGTDTQYF.

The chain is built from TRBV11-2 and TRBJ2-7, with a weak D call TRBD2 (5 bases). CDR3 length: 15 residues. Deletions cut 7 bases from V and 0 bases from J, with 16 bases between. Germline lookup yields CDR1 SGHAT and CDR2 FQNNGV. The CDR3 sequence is CASTQWTGSSYEQYF. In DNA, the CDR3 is TGTGCCAGCACCCAATGGACGGGGAGCTCCTACGAGCAGTACTTC. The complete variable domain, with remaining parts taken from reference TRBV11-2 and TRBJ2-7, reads EAGVAQSPRYKIIEKRQSVAFWCNPISGHATLYWYQQILGQGPKLLIQFQNNGVVDDSQLPKDRFSAERLKGVDSTLKIQPAKLEDSAVYLCASTQWTGSSYEQYFGPGTRLTVT.

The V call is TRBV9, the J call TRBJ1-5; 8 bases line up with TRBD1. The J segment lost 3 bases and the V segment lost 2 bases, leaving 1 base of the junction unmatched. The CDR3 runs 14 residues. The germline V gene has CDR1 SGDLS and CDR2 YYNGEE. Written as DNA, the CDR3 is TGTGCCAGCAGCGTGACAGGGGTCAATCAGCCCCAGCATTTT. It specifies CASSVTGVNQPQHF.

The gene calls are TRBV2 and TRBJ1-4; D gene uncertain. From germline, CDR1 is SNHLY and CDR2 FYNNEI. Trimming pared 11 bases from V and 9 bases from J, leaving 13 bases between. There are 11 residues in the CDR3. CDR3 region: CASRPGKKLFF. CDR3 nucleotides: TGTGCCTCAAGGCCCGGGAAAAAACTGTTTTTT.